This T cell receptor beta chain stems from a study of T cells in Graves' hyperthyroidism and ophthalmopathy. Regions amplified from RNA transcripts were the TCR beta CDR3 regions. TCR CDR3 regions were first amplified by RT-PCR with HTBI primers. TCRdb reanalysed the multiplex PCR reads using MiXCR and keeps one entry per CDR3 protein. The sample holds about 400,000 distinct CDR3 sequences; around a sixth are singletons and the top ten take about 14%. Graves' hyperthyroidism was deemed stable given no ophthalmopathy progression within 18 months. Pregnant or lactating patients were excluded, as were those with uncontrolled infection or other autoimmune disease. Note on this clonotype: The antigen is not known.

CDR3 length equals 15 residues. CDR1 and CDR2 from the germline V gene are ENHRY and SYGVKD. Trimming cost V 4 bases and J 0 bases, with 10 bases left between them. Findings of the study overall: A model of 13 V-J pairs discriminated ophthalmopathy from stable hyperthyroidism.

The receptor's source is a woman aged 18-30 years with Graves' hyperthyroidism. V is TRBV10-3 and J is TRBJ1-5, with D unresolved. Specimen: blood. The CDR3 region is CAISVVGNSNQPQHF. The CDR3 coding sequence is TGTGCCATCAGTGTGGTCGGCAATAGCAATCAGCCCCAGCATTTT.